Presented here are 26 T cell receptor beta chains from one specimen sequenced in a study of shared T cell receptors in the human thymus. The table came from immunoSEQ multiplex PCR; TCRdb's copy has only in-frame clones and leaves some out. The sample holds under 450,000 clones, approximately 95% seen once. Sequenced input: thymocytes. The receptor source for this set is a human donor.

This clone was seen just once. The chain joins TRBV19 to TRBJ1-2, with D uncertain. CDR1 and CDR2 (germline): LNHDA, SQIVND (reference sequence). The CDR3 length is 16 residues. V was trimmed by 6 bases and J by 4 bases, leaving 21 bases between them. CDR3 sequence reads: CASRKEGGNRSYGYTF. The CDR3 DNA follows: TGTGCCAGTAGAAAGGAGGGAGGAAACCGGAGCTATGGCTACACCTTC.

This clone showed up just once. This rearrangement joins TRBV27 to TRBJ2-5; 8 nucleotides align to TRBD1. J lost 7 bases, V lost 6 bases, and 10 bases had no gene match. The CDR3 consists of 14 residues. Germline V gene data show CDR1 as MNHEY and CDR2 as SMNVEV (reference sequence). The CDR3 reads CASSNNRGDGTQYF. The DNA for the CDR3 is TGTGCCAGCAGCAACAACAGGGGGGACGGGACCCAGTACTTC.

DNA for the CDR3: TGTGCCAGCAGCTTAGAAGGACTAGCGGGCACCCAAGAGACCCAGTACTTC. Its protein product is CASSLEGLAGTQETQYF. This rearrangement joins TRBV7-9 to TRBJ2-5; 11 bases fit TRBD2. The CDR3 runs 17 residues. Germline V lookup: CDR1 SEHNR, CDR2 FQNEAQ (reference sequence). The trim removed 1 base at V and 1 base at J, leaving 5 bases unmatched. The full variable domain, rest sourced from reference TRBV7-9 and TRBJ2-5, is DTGVSQNPRHKITKRGQNVTFRCDPISEHNRLYWYRQTLGQGPEFLTYFQNEAQLEKSRLLSDRFSAERPKGSFSTLEIQRTEQGDSAMYLCASSLEGLAGTQETQYFGPGTRLLVL.

The chain uses TRBV21-1 and TRBJ2-1; the table's TRBD1 call for D was not verified on the DNA. TRBV21-1 is noted as a pseudogene. CDR3 length equals 18 residues. This CDR3 reads CASSSKSGQGRSYNEQFF. The CDR3 DNA reads TGTGCCAGCAGCTCAAAATCGGGACAGGGACGCTCCTACAATGAGCAGTTCTTC.

This sequence joins TRBV5-6 and TRBJ2-3, with 7 bases identical to TRBD2. CDR3 length: 12 residues. CDR1 is SGHDT and CDR2 is YYEEEE in the germline V gene. J gave up 4 bases and V 4 bases, and 0 bases lay outside the gene matches. For the CDR3, the DNA is TGTGCCAGCAGCGGGAGGGCAGATACGCAGTATTTT. It codes for CASSGRADTQYF.

The chain has TRBV7-2 and TRBJ2-7, with TRBD1 identical over 8 bases. Germline V lookup: CDR1 SGHTA, CDR2 FQGNSA. The CDR3 is 15 residues long. V shed 1 base, J shed 4 bases, and the junction held 6 bases outside the gene matches. As DNA, the CDR3 is TGTGCCAGCAGCTTAGGGAACAGACAGGGGTACGAGCAGTACTTC. It is translated as CASSLGNRQGYEQYF.

The chain links TRBV6-1 to TRBJ2-7; D assignment may be TRBD1 or TRBD2 (6 bases each). V was clipped by 6 bases and J by 7 bases, with 19 bases between them. The germline V gene has CDR1 MNHNS and CDR2 SASEGT. The CDR3 totals 14 residues. DNA of the CDR3: TGTGCCAGCAGGTCCCCCGAGAGGAGGGGGGAGCAGTACTTC. It is translated as CASRSPERRGEQYF.

The chain employs TRBV5-1 and TRBJ1-2, with 7 bases matching TRBD1. Germline trimming cut 4 bases from V and 1 base from J; bases unmatched to any gene: 7. Germline-derived CDR1 and CDR2 are SGHRS and YFSETQ. This CDR3 region has 15 residues. CDR3 amino acids: CASSHPRGSNYGYTF. The CDR3 DNA reads as TGCGCCAGCAGCCACCCCAGGGGGAGTAACTATGGCTACACCTTC.

This clone was recorded once. The chain combines TRBV6-5 with TRBJ2-4; 9 bases match TRBD2. Trimming took 6 bases from V and 11 from J; bases not matched to a gene: 5. The CDR3 is 12 residues long. The germline gives CDR1 MNHEY, CDR2 SVGAGI. This CDR3 reads CASREAGGLQYF. The CDR3 coding sequence is TGTGCCAGCAGGGAAGCGGGAGGTCTTCAGTACTTC.

The chain combines TRBV18 with TRBJ2-6, with D hard to call. Trimming took off 5 bases at V and 4 bases at J, with 18 bases between the two ends. This CDR3 has 17 amino acids. Looked up from germline, CDR1 is KGHSH and CDR2 is LQKENI. CDR3 in DNA: TGTGCCAGCTCAAAGACGGAGTCTAAGGCCGGGGCCAACGTCCTGACTTTC. Translated: CASSKTESKAGANVLTF.

The chain joins TRBV25-1 to TRBJ2-5, with a tentative D call TRBD2 (7 bases). Trimming removed 8 bases at V and 5 bases at J, with 24 bases between. Germline lookup yields CDR1 MGHDK and CDR2 SYGVNS. The CDR3 spans 16 residues. CDR3 sequence (DNA): TGTGCCAGCGCAATTGAGGGGGGGGCCCCTGGGGAGACCCAGTACTTC. Its translation is CASAIEGGAPGETQYF.

This sequence joins TRBV10-2 and TRBJ2-7; D is unclear. Between the trimmed V and J ends, which lost 0 bases and 4 bases, there was a span of 16 bases. There are 16 residues in the CDR3. CDR1 and CDR2 from the germline V gene are WSHSY and SAAADI. This CDR3 reads CASSESAFPGAYEQYF. CDR3 nucleotide sequence: TGCGCCAGCAGTGAGTCGGCTTTTCCAGGTGCGTACGAGCAGTACTTC.

This chain uses TRBV6-1 with TRBJ2-3, with 7 bases aligning to TRBD2. The V segment lost 0 bases and the J segment 0 bases; nucleotides outside the gene matches: 3. The CDR3 is 16 amino acids. The V gene's germline CDR1 is MNHNS and CDR2 SASEGT. The CDR3 protein is CASSEATSESTDTQYF. For the CDR3, the DNA is TGTGCCAGCAGTGAAGCCACTAGCGAAAGCACAGATACGCAGTATTTT.

V gene TRBV30 combines with J gene TRBJ2-3, with unresolved D. Trimming cost V 4 bases and J 2 bases, with 10 bases left between them. The CDR3 runs to 13 residues. Germline values: CDR1 GTSNPN, CDR2 SVGIG (reference sequence). The CDR3 DNA follows: TGTGCCTGGACTCGCCCAGACACAGATACGCAGTATTTT. Translation gives CAWTRPDTDTQYF. Using reference TRBV30 and TRBJ2-3 for the parts outside the CDR3, the full variable domain is SQTIHQWPATLVQPVGSPLSLECTVEGTSNPNLYWYRQAAGRGLQLLFYSVGIGQISSEVPQNLSASRPQDRQFILSSKKLLLSDSGFYLCAWTRPDTDTQYFGPGTRLTVL.

This chain connects TRBV14 to TRBJ1-2; D might be TRBD1 (6 bases). Trimming removed 3 bases at V and 8 bases at J, with 13 bases between. The CDR3 extends over 13 amino acids. In germline, CDR1 is SGHDN, CDR2 FVKESK. CDR3 sequence reads: CASSQHRDGGYTF. CDR3 in DNA: TGTGCCAGCAGCCAGCACAGGGACGGCGGCTACACCTTC.

The chain uses TRBV7-9 and TRBJ1-2; TRBD1 is a possible D gene (6 bases). Germline V gene lookup returns CDR1 SEHNR and CDR2 FQNEAQ (reference sequence). Trimming removed 0 bases from V and 0 bases from J, with 11 bases in between. This CDR3 has 16 residues. The CDR3 DNA follows: TGTGCCAGCAGCTTAGCCGGTGAGGGGGCTAACTATGGCTACACCTTC. This gives the protein CASSLAGEGANYGYTF.

This clone was detected only once. The chain is built from TRBV6-1 and TRBJ2-3; 11 nucleotides match TRBD1. This CDR3 comprises 17 residues. V shed 3 bases and J 10 bases; nucleotides not matched to a gene: 15. Germline V lookup: CDR1 MNHNS, CDR2 SASEGT. CDR3 residues: CASSEWGQGVVGGPQYF. The CDR3 DNA reads as TGTGCCAGCAGTGAGTGGGGACAGGGGGTAGTAGGAGGTCCGCAGTATTTT.

The gene calls are TRBV7-2 and TRBJ2-7; TRBD2 matches 9 bases. Germline V CDR1 and CDR2: SGHTA, FQGNSA. J lost 3 bases, V lost 4 bases, and 7 bases had no gene match. The CDR3 sequence is 15 residues long. CDR3 DNA sequence: TGTGCCAGCAGCTCCTTAGCGGGAGTTTTCTACGAGCAGTACTTC. Its translation: CASSSLAGVFYEQYF.

This chain connects TRBV4-1 to TRBJ2-1; D uncertain. This CDR3 has 14 residues. Germline V gene sequence: CDR1 MGHRA, CDR2 YSYEKL. V lost 0 bases, J lost 8 bases, and 11 bases lay in between. CDR3 sequence (DNA): TGCGCCAGCAGCCAAGATCCTAGAGGCGATGAGCAGTTCTTC. Its translation is CASSQDPRGDEQFF.

The genes are TRBV10-3 and TRBJ2-6, with 11 bases aligning to TRBD1. The CDR3 consists of 16 residues. Germline values: CDR1 ENHRY, CDR2 SYGVKD. J gave up 0 bases and V 10 bases, and 5 bases lay outside the gene matches. CDR3 DNA sequence: TGTGCCACCAGGGACAGGGGGAGCTCTGGGGCCAACGTCCTGACTTTC. This encodes CATRDRGSSGANVLTF.

The V gene is TRBV10-3, the J gene TRBJ2-3; 7 bases are shared with TRBD2. J lost 10 bases, V lost 0 bases, and 16 bases had no gene match. CDR1 and CDR2 (germline): ENHRY, SYGVKD. This CDR3 is built from 17 residues. CDR3 sequence: CAISESCIKSSGQAQYF. As DNA, the CDR3 is TGTGCCATCAGTGAGTCCTGTATTAAGTCTAGCGGCCAGGCGCAGTATTTT.

This chain connects TRBV5-6 to TRBJ2-2, with D unresolved. The V gene lost 4 bases and the J gene lost 0 bases, with 7 bases spanning the gap. The length of the CDR3 is 14 residues. CDR1 SGHDT and CDR2 YYEEEE come from the germline V gene. CDR3 sequence: CASSPGPNTGELFF. CDR3 sequence (DNA): TGTGCCAGCAGCCCGGGCCCGAACACCGGGGAGCTGTTTTTT.

The rearrangement uses TRBV5-4 and TRBJ2-5, with D possibly TRBD1 on 6 matching bases. The ends were cut back, 6 bases at V and 2 bases at J, with 11 bases in the middle. Germline values: CDR1 SGHNT, CDR2 YYREEE (reference sequence). This CDR3 contains 13 residues. Here the CDR3 DNA reads TGTGCCAGCACCATGACAGGTCAAGAGACCCAGTACTTC. This sequence encodes CASTMTGQETQYF.

In DNA form, the CDR3 reads TGTGCCAGCAGCTCGGGTAGCGGGACCGCCTACAATGAGCAGTTCTTC. Translation: CASSSGSGTAYNEQFF. The chain is built from TRBV7-2 and TRBJ2-1; 8 positions match TRBD2. The CDR3 runs to 16 residues. Germline V gene lookup returns CDR1 SGHTA and CDR2 FQGNSA. Trimming at V came to 4 bases and at J to 2 bases, leaving 7 bases not matched to a gene.

The chain links TRBV5-1 to TRBJ2-3, with D possibly TRBD2 on 7 matching bases. In germline, CDR1 is SGHRS, CDR2 YFSETQ. The V and J ends lost 4 bases and 2 bases respectively, with 14 bases between them. This CDR3 is 15 amino acids long. In DNA, the CDR3 is TGCGCCAGCAGCATGGGGGAGGGGGTCACAGATACGCAGTATTTT. Its protein is CASSMGEGVTDTQYF. Variable domain in full (rest from reference TRBV5-1 and TRBJ2-3): KAGVTQTPRYLIKTRGQQVTLSCSPISGHRSVSWYQQTPGQGLQFLFEYFSETQRNKGNFPGRFSGRQFSNSRSEMNVSTLELGDSALYLCASSMGEGVTDTQYFGPGTRLTVL.

The rearrangement uses TRBV7-6 and TRBJ2-6; the D gene could be TRBD1 or TRBD2 (5 bases each). Germline CDR1 is SGHVS and CDR2 is FNYEAQ. V was trimmed by 3 bases and J by 0 bases, leaving 12 bases between them. This CDR3 is built from 17 residues. CDR3 nucleotides: TGTGCCAGCAGCTTGGGGGTAGTGGGCTCTGGGGCCAACGTCCTGACTTTC. It translates to CASSLGVVGSGANVLTF.